A single sample gave rise to the 29 T cell receptor beta chains below, sequenced in a study of T cell changes during pregnancy in multiple sclerosis. Assay used: immunoSEQ multiplex PCR; TCRdb lists only in-frame clones, some missing. This table has roughly 40,000 clones, 90% to 95% appearing once. Material: CD4+ T cells from peripheral blood mononuclear cells, obtained in the second trimester of pregnancy. These receptors were obtained from a female donor with multiple sclerosis, enrolled in a pregnancy study.

This clone was recorded a few times. The chain links TRBV7-2 to TRBJ2-3; TRBD2 is a possible D gene (5 bases). Trimming pared 1 base from V and 6 bases from J, leaving 17 bases between. CDR1 and CDR2 (germline): SGHTA, FQGNSA. The CDR3 covers 16 residues. The CDR3 loop is CASSLGLGGRRDTQYF. In DNA, the CDR3 is TGTGCCAGCAGCTTAGGTCTAGGAGGTCGAAGGGATACGCAGTATTTT. The whole variable domain, filled in from reference TRBV7-2 and TRBJ2-3, reads GAGVSQSPSNKVTEKGKDVELRCDPISGHTALYWYRQSLGQGLEFLIYFQGNSAPDKSGLPSDRFSAERTGGSVSTLTIQRTQQEDSAVYLCASSLGLGGRRDTQYFGPGTRLTVL.

The count of this clone is one. The V call is TRBV5-6, the J call TRBJ1-2, with 9 bases aligning to TRBD1. V lost 4 bases to trimming and J lost 1 base; unmatched junction nucleotides: 2. The CDR3 totals 14 residues. The germline V gene encodes CDR1 SGHDT and CDR2 YYEEEE. CDR3 amino acids: CASSRTGVNYGYTF. The CDR3 coding sequence is TGTGCCAGCAGCCGGACAGGGGTTAACTATGGCTACACCTTC.

This CDR3 is CASSLRGRSGTEAFF. The DNA of the CDR3 is TGCGCCAGCAGCTTGAGAGGGAGAAGTGGGACTGAAGCTTTCTTT. This chain joins TRBV5-1 and TRBJ1-1; unclear D gene. Trimming left V 1 base short and J 5 bases short, with 15 bases between. This CDR3 region has 15 residues. Germline V gene data show CDR1 as SGHRS and CDR2 as YFSETQ.

The chain links TRBV18 to TRBJ1-1; 12 nucleotides agree with TRBD1. The germline gives CDR1 KGHSH, CDR2 LQKENI. The CDR3 extends over 18 amino acids. The ends lost 2 bases at V and 2 bases at J; junction bases unmatched: 9. DNA for the CDR3: TGTGCCAGCTCACCATCATCGGGGACAGGGGGCGATAACACTGAAGCTTTCTTT. It is translated as CASSPSSGTGGDNTEAFF.

This clone was seen a few times. V usage is TRBV6-5 and J usage is TRBJ1-2; the D is unclear. This CDR3 spans 12 amino acids. With 10 bases removed from V and 2 bases from J, the gap between germline ends came to 11 bases. Per the germline V gene, CDR1 is MNHEY and CDR2 is SVGAGI. The CDR3 coding sequence is TGTGCCACCTATAGGAGGAACTATGGCTACACCTTC. It yields the protein CATYRRNYGYTF.

This sequence joins TRBV19 and TRBJ2-5, with 8 bases aligning to TRBD2. Losses at the gene ends were 5 bases for V and 4 bases for J; bases not matched to a gene: 6. CDR1 LNHDA and CDR2 SQIVND come from the germline V gene (reference sequence). This CDR3 comprises 14 residues. The CDR3 sequence is CASSDGGAGETQYF. The DNA of the CDR3 is TGTGCCAGTAGTGACGGGGGGGCGGGAGAGACCCAGTACTTC. Looking up the rest from reference TRBV19 and TRBJ2-5 gives the full variable domain: DGGITQSPKYLFRKEGQNVTLSCEQNLNHDAMYWYRQDPGQGLRLIYYSQIVNDFQKGDIAEGYSVSREKKESFPLTVTSAQKNPTAFYLCASSDGGAGETQYFGPGTRLLVL.

Only one count was recorded for this clone. J is TRBJ2-5 and V is TRBV4-3, with 8 bases identical to TRBD2. Germline CDR1 LGHNA, CDR2 YSLEER. Losses at the gene ends were 2 bases for V and 4 bases for J; bases not matched to a gene: 3. This CDR3 spans 14 amino acids. CDR3 DNA sequence: TGCGCCAGCAGCCAACAAACTAGCGGAGAGACCCAGTACTTC. Translating gives CASSQQTSGETQYF.

This chain connects TRBV13 to TRBJ1-2, with TRBD1 matching 12 bases. The CDR3 is 16 amino acids. Looked up from germline, CDR1 is PRHDT and CDR2 is FYEKMQ (reference sequence). With V trimmed by 5 bases and J by 7 bases, 11 bases remained unmatched. The CDR3 loop is CASSLTAGTGGFGYTF. In nucleotides, the CDR3 is TGTGCCAGCAGCCTAACGGCGGGGACAGGGGGCTTTGGCTACACCTTC.

This clone was seen only once. The rearrangement links TRBV19 to TRBJ2-1; 12 nucleotides align to TRBD2. V shed 3 bases, J shed 13 bases, and the junction held 19 bases outside the gene matches. Looked up from germline, CDR1 is LNHDA and CDR2 is SQIVND (reference sequence). The CDR3 covers 18 residues. CDR3 region: CASSILNDRASGRGSQFF. CDR3 sequence (DNA): TGTGCCAGTAGTATCCTTAACGACCGGGCTAGCGGGAGGGGTTCACAGTTCTTC.

This chain connects TRBV10-3 to TRBJ2-1; D possibly corresponds to TRBD2 (6 bases). The germline V gene has CDR1 ENHRY and CDR2 SYGVKD. The CDR3 sequence is 23 residues long. Between the trimmed V and J ends, which lost 7 bases and 0 bases, there was a span of 37 bases. CDR3 in DNA: TGTGCCATCATTCCCTACCTCTTAGGACTAAACGAAATACCCCTCGGCTCCTACAATGAGCAGTTCTTC. It is translated as CAIIPYLLGLNEIPLGSYNEQFF.

This chain joins TRBV6-6 and TRBJ2-1; 7 bases are shared with TRBD2. The CDR3 covers 16 residues. The junction had 7 bases not matched to a gene; V was cut back by 5 bases and J by 0 bases. CDR1 and CDR2 (germline): MNHNY, SVGAGI (reference sequence). The CDR3 DNA sequence: TGTGCCAGCAGTCCCGGGGGGTTTAGCTCCTACAATGAGCAGTTCTTC. This sequence encodes CASSPGGFSSYNEQFF.

The chain uses TRBV4-3 and TRBJ1-2; D might be TRBD1 (6 bases). Germline V gene data show CDR1 as LGHNA and CDR2 as YSLEER. Trimming left V 0 bases short and J 4 bases short, with 9 bases between. CDR3 length equals 14 residues. CDR3 loop: CASSQDKDSYGYTF. CDR3 nucleotide sequence: TGCGCCAGCAGCCAAGATAAGGACAGCTATGGCTACACCTTC.

The rearrangement links TRBV5-1 to TRBJ2-7; D possibly corresponds to TRBD2 (7 bases). CDR1 and CDR2 from the germline V gene are SGHRS and YFSETQ. CDR3 length equals 17 residues. V shed 2 bases and J shed 3 bases, with 21 bases lying between them. Here the CDR3 reads CASSFDLRGGSVYEQYF. DNA of the CDR3: TGCGCCAGCAGCTTCGATTTGAGGGGGGGTTCGGTCTACGAGCAGTACTTC.

The V and J genes are TRBV28 and TRBJ1-3, with D unresolved. Germline CDR1 is MDHEN and CDR2 is SYDVKM. The CDR3 is 12 residues long. Between the trimmed V and J ends, which lost 5 bases and 6 bases, there was a span of 8 bases. The DNA for the CDR3 is TGTGCCAGCAGTGATCGCGAAAACACCATATATTTT. It is translated as CASSDRENTIYF. Full variable domain (outside the CDR3, taken from reference TRBV28 and TRBJ1-3): DVKVTQSSRYLVKRTGEKVFLECVQDMDHENMFWYRQDPGLGLRLIYFSYDVKMKEKGDIPEGYSVSREKKERFSLILESASTNQTSMYLCASSDRENTIYFGEGSWLTVV.

The chain joins TRBV10-3 to TRBJ2-3; 12 nucleotides agree with TRBD2. Germline V gene data show CDR1 as ENHRY and CDR2 as SYGVKD. Trimming took 4 bases from V and 2 from J; bases not matched to a gene: 10. This CDR3 comprises 18 residues. The CDR3 DNA follows: TGTGCCATCAGTGGGGGGAGACTAGCGGGAGACCCCACAGATACGCAGTATTTT. Its translation is CAISGGRLAGDPTDTQYF.

CDR3 in DNA: TGTGCCAGCAGTGAAGTCGGGACAGGGAACACCGGGGAGCTGTTTTTT. It is translated as CASSEVGTGNTGELFF. The chain employs TRBV2 and TRBJ2-2; the match to TRBD1 covers 8 bases. V lost 1 base and J lost 1; bases outside the gene matches: 2. The CDR3 is made up of 16 amino acids. Germline CDR1 reads SNHLY; CDR2 reads FYNNEI.

The chain uses TRBV18 and TRBJ2-1; 13 positions match TRBD2. Trimming took 5 bases from V and 5 from J; bases not matched to a gene: 6. The V gene's germline CDR1 is KGHSH and CDR2 LQKENI. This CDR3 has 16 residues. The CDR3 loop reads CASSWTSGRGDNEQFF. In DNA, the CDR3 is TGTGCCAGCTCATGGACTAGCGGGAGAGGGGACAATGAGCAGTTCTTC.

The rearrangement joins TRBV27 to TRBJ2-7; D is perhaps TRBD1 (6 bases). Trimming pared 3 bases from V and 5 bases from J, leaving 11 bases between. The CDR3 covers 13 residues. CDR1 MNHEY and CDR2 SMNVEV come from the germline V gene (reference sequence). The CDR3 region is CASSFAGAHEQYF. The CDR3 nucleotides read TGTGCCAGCAGTTTTGCAGGGGCCCACGAGCAGTACTTC.

This clone was found a few times. The gene calls are TRBV5-1 and TRBJ1-3; D not resolved. Germline-derived CDR1 and CDR2 are SGHRS and YFSETQ. The CDR3 contains 14 residues. V dropped 3 bases and J dropped 0 bases, with 7 bases sitting between them. The CDR3: CASSSGISGNTIYF. Here the CDR3 DNA reads TGCGCCAGCAGCTCCGGGATCTCTGGAAACACCATATATTTT.

The chain is built from TRBV7-9 and TRBJ2-1; D perhaps matches TRBD1 (6 bases). The CDR3 totals 19 residues. With 7 bases removed from V and 12 bases from J, the gap between germline ends came to 37 bases. Germline V gives CDR1 SEHNR, CDR2 FQNEAQ (reference sequence). Here the CDR3 DNA reads TGTGCCAGCAACCCAGGACAGCAAACTTTTGAAATCCCTACAATGATGCAGTTCTTC. It encodes CASNPGQQTFEIPTMMQFF.

This clone was picked up a small number of times. The chain uses TRBV6-7 and TRBJ1-5; 7 nucleotides match TRBD1. TRBV6-7 is treated as an ORF (open reading frame) with a function not yet certain. The CDR3 runs to 15 residues. The V gene end was trimmed by 6 bases and the J gene end by 1 base; junction bases not matched to a gene: 6. DNA of the CDR3: TGTGCCAGCAGGAGACAGGGTTCGAGCAATCAGCCCCAGCATTTT. It is translated as CASRRQGSSNQPQHF.

This rearrangement joins TRBV11-2 to TRBJ2-7; the match to TRBD2 covers 7 bases. The CDR3 contains 14 residues. Trimming cost V 2 bases and J 1 base; bases outside gene matches: 2. Germline CDR1 SGHAT, CDR2 FQNNGV. CDR3 DNA sequence: TGTGCCAGCAGCTTATTGGGGGGGTCCTACGAGCAGTACTTC. Translated, it gives CASSLLGGSYEQYF.

The rearrangement uses TRBV5-6 and TRBJ1-1; tentative D call: TRBD1 (5 bases). The germline V and J ends were trimmed by 4 bases and 0 bases, with 10 bases remaining between them. Germline-derived CDR1 and CDR2 are SGHDT and YYEEEE. The CDR3 totals 14 residues. In nucleotides, the CDR3 is TGTGCCAGCAGCCCGGGGGGAATGAACACTGAAGCTTTCTTT. It codes for CASSPGGMNTEAFF.

This chain links TRBV14 with TRBJ2-7; D gene ambiguous. There are 13 residues in the CDR3. V was clipped by 0 bases and J by 2 bases, with 5 bases between them. Germline values: CDR1 SGHDN, CDR2 FVKESK. CDR3 in amino acids: CASSQDRAYEQYF. CDR3 in DNA: TGTGCCAGCAGCCAAGATCGAGCCTACGAGCAGTACTTC.

This clone was detected once. The chain joins TRBV7-2 to TRBJ2-5, with TRBD1 identical over 8 bases. The junction had 6 bases not matched to a gene; V was cut back by 2 bases and J by 1 base. Germline loops: CDR1 SGHTA, CDR2 FQGNSA. The CDR3 length is 16 residues. This chain's CDR3 is CASSLSGQGGQETQYF. The CDR3 nucleotides are TGTGCCAGCAGCTTATCCGGACAGGGAGGCCAAGAGACCCAGTACTTC.

The gene calls are TRBV7-2 and TRBJ2-7; 11 bases are shared with TRBD2. Germline-derived CDR1 and CDR2 are SGHTA and FQGNSA. This CDR3 is built from 18 residues. Trimming took 1 base from V and 2 from J; bases not matched to a gene: 10. CDR3 nucleotides: TGTGCCAGCAGCTTAGTTCTGGCTAGCGGGGGGCAGACCTACGAGCAGTACTTC. Encoded protein: CASSLVLASGGQTYEQYF.

Here the CDR3 DNA reads TGTGCCAGCAGAATAGCGGGGGGCCCTTACGAGCAGTACTTC. Translation: CASRIAGGPYEQYF. The chain employs TRBV5-6 and TRBJ2-7; 10 nucleotides match TRBD2. V lost 5 bases, J lost 4 bases, and 6 bases stayed unmatched. The CDR3 consists of 14 residues. CDR1 SGHDT and CDR2 YYEEEE come from the germline V gene.

The chain's CDR3 is CSAEGNGGRLEQYF. Written as DNA, the CDR3 is TGCAGCGCTGAGGGGAACGGAGGGAGGTTGGAGCAGTACTTC. This chain connects TRBV29-1 to TRBJ2-7, with D perhaps matching TRBD2 (6 bases). This CDR3 has 14 amino acids. V lost 7 bases to trimming and J lost 7 bases, with 23 bases between them. Germline CDR1 and CDR2: SQVTM and ANQGSEA.

The chain carries TRBV7-7 and TRBJ2-7, with a tentative D call TRBD1 (6 bases). Germline CDR1 is SSHAT and CDR2 is FNYEAQ (reference sequence). The CDR3 runs to 12 residues. Deletions cut 6 bases from V and 6 bases from J, with 12 bases between. The CDR3 nucleotides are TGTGCCAGCAGTTTACAGGGAAGCGAGCAGTACTTC. Residues: CASSLQGSEQYF.